The entry that follows covers one T cell receptor (beta chain) sequence. Its cognate antigen is unknown. The source of the sample is a study of blood T cells in healthy people across ages. Findings of the study overall: Roughly linear age-related decline in beta diversity appeared, significant by age 40.

The length of the CDR3 is 14 residues. Trimming left V 3 bases short and J 9 bases short, with 12 bases between. Sample-barcoded 5' priming and a J-beta primer mix drove a second PCR of about 7 to 11 cycles. TCRdb re-analysed the 5' RACE reads in MiXCR, keeping a single row per CDR3 protein. The sample has around 800,000 distinct CDR3 sequences, around 25% seen once. Samples each had at least 5.5 micrograms of total RNA extracted. A further study also used this sample, focusing on T cells of mothers and their children. This second report adds: cDNA synthesis used all extracted RNA, 1.5 ug per 15 ul.

The chain has TRBV12-3 or TRBV12-4 and TRBJ1-6, with a tentative D call TRBD1 (5 bases). The TCR was taken from a boy between 10 and 17 years old in good health. The sequenced sample consisted of blood. The CDR3 here is CASSFRPGPSPLHF. As DNA, the CDR3 is TGTGCCAGCAGTTTCCGTCCGGGACCTTCACCCCTCCACTTT.